This entry is about one T cell receptor (beta chain). Its antigen remains unknown. Possible read error: a much larger clone is one base away. To make TCR beta libraries, researchers used iRepertoire HTBI primers and Arm-PCR of CDR3 regions. MiXCR, run by TCRdb on the multiplex PCR reads, gives a single entry per CDR3 protein. The sample carries about 430,000 distinct CDR3 sequences, approximately 22% recorded once. Time point in this sample: persistent/refractory GD, antithyroid drugs over 5 years with positive TRAb. PBMC-extracted RNA yielded the TCR library. The authors drew 7 to 10 milliliters of peripheral blood into EDTA tubes. The data stem from a study of regulatory T cells in long-lasting Graves disease. Study conclusions and caveats: The study found TRBV28, TRBJ1-2 and TRBJ2-5 favored in persistent disease.

CDR3 length equals 13 residues. V dropped 3 bases and J dropped 6 bases, with 11 bases sitting between them. The V gene's germline CDR1 is MNHEY and CDR2 SMNVEV (reference sequence). Sequenced material: peripheral blood mononuclear cells (PBMCs), taken when the disease was refractory, from a patient treated with antithyroid drugs. V usage is TRBV27 and J usage is TRBJ1-2, with D tentatively TRBD1 (6 bases). This receptor was taken from a female donor with Graves disease. The CDR3 here is CASSLHQGNGYTF. CDR3 bases: TGTGCCAGCAGTTTGCACCAGGGGAATGGCTACACCTTC.